This is a list of T cell receptor beta chains from one sample in a study of cytomegalovirus exposure and HLA in healthy donors. Here immunoSEQ multiplex PCR was the method, and the copy in TCRdb shows in-frame clones only, minus some. Seen here are more than 110,000 clones, roughly 73% observed once, and the top ten hold over 1%. The sequenced sample was PBMCs. The receptors shown here come from a woman aged 40 to 50 in good health and CMV-seronegative. The CDR3 runs from the conserved cysteine through the conserved F or W. The order of the fields is V gene, D gene, clone size, J gene, CDR3 DNA, CDR3 protein. D genes are given only for firm matches. Not all rows give a size; the values are once, few, many and, for expanded clones, a class.

v_gene: TRBV9; d_gene: TRBD2; abundance: few; j_gene: TRBJ2-7; CDR3nt: TGTGCCAGCAGCGAGGGACTGCGGGGGGGCGAGCAGTACTTC; CDR3aa: CASSEGLRGGEQYF
v_gene: TRBV9; d_gene: -; abundance: -; j_gene: TRBJ2-7; CDR3nt: TGTGCCAGCAGCCCTCTGGACAGCCACCCCGACTCCTACGAGCAGTACTTC; CDR3aa: CASSPLDSHPDSYEQYF
v_gene: TRBV25-1; d_gene: TRBD1; abundance: -; j_gene: TRBJ1-6; CDR3nt: TGTGCCAGCAGTGGGACAGGGGTCGATTCACCCCTCCACTTT; CDR3aa: CASSGTGVDSPLHF
v_gene: TRBV11-2; d_gene: TRBD2; abundance: -; j_gene: TRBJ2-3; CDR3nt: TGTGCCAGCAGCCCCGGACTAGCTCCTGCGGATACGCAGTATTTT; CDR3aa: CASSPGLAPADTQYF
v_gene: TRBV7-2; d_gene: -; abundance: -; j_gene: TRBJ1-2; CDR3nt: TGTGCCAGCAGCTCGAGTGGGGGCTATAACTATGGCTACACCTTC; CDR3aa: CASSSSGGYNYGYTF
v_gene: TRBV11-2; d_gene: TRBD1; abundance: -; j_gene: TRBJ2-5; CDR3nt: TGTGCCAGCAGCTTTACACAGGGGGGTTCGAGGGAGACCCAGTACTTC; CDR3aa: CASSFTQGGSRETQYF
v_gene: TRBV19; d_gene: -; abundance: -; j_gene: TRBJ2-2; CDR3nt: TGTGCCACCTTTGCTTCCGGACAGAACACCGGGGAGCTGTTTTTT; CDR3aa: CATFASGQNTGELFF
v_gene: TRBV9; d_gene: -; abundance: -; j_gene: TRBJ2-2; CDR3nt: TGTGCCAGCAGCGTAAGAGAGGGGAACACCGGGGAGCTGTTTTTT; CDR3aa: CASSVREGNTGELFF
v_gene: TRBV7-3; d_gene: -; abundance: -; j_gene: TRBJ2-5; CDR3nt: TGTGCCAGCAGCCGTGCGGGGGCCAGGGAGACCCAGTACTTC; CDR3aa: CASSRAGARETQYF
v_gene: TRBV18; d_gene: TRBD1; abundance: -; j_gene: TRBJ1-2; CDR3nt: TGTGCCAGCTCACCAGCGGACAGGAACTATGGCTACACCTTC; CDR3aa: CASSPADRNYGYTF
v_gene: TRBV7-7; d_gene: TRBD2; abundance: -; j_gene: TRBJ2-2; CDR3nt: TGTGCTAGCAGCGGGGAGCGGGGCGGGGAGCTGTTTTTT; CDR3aa: CASSGERGGELFF
v_gene: TRBV4-2; d_gene: -; abundance: few; j_gene: TRBJ1-1; CDR3nt: TGTGCCAGCAGCCAAACCTGGGGGGGCGATGAAGCTTTCTTT; CDR3aa: CASSQTWGGDEAFF
v_gene: TRBV4-1; d_gene: -; abundance: -; j_gene: TRBJ1-5; CDR3nt: TGCGCCAGCAGCCAGCGCCAGGGTCGCAATCAGCCCCAGCATTTT; CDR3aa: CASSQRQGRNQPQHF
v_gene: TRBV18; d_gene: TRBD2; abundance: -; j_gene: TRBJ2-5; CDR3nt: TGTGCCAGCTCAGCCCCCATCCAACTAGCGGACCAAGAGACCCAGTACTTC; CDR3aa: CASSAPIQLADQETQYF
v_gene: TRBV29-1; d_gene: TRBD2; abundance: -; j_gene: TRBJ2-2; CDR3nt: TGCAGCGTTGAAGAGGTAGCGGGGGCGAACACCGGGGAGCTGTTTTTT; CDR3aa: CSVEEVAGANTGELFF
v_gene: TRBV6-1; d_gene: TRBD1; abundance: -; j_gene: TRBJ1-2; CDR3nt: TGTGCCAGCAGCGACAGGGACTATGGCTACACCTTC; CDR3aa: CASSDRDYGYTF
v_gene: TRBV5-1; d_gene: TRBD1; abundance: -; j_gene: TRBJ1-3; CDR3nt: TGCGCCAGCAGCTTGGAAGACAGGGTCGGGCACACCATATATTTT; CDR3aa: CASSLEDRVGHTIYF
v_gene: TRBV2; d_gene: TRBD1; abundance: -; j_gene: TRBJ1-5; CDR3nt: TGTGCCAGCAGTCTACAGGGGGCCGGCAATCAGCCCCAGCATTTT; CDR3aa: CASSLQGAGNQPQHF